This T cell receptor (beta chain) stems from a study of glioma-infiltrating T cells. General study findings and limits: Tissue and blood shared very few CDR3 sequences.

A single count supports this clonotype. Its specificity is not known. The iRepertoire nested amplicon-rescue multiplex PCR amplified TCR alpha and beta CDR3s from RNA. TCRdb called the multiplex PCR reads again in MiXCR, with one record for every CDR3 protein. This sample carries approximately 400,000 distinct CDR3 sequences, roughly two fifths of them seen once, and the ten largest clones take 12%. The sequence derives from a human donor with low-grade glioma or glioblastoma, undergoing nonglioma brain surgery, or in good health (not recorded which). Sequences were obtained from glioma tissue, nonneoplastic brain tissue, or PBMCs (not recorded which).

The CDR3 DNA sequence: TGTGCCAGCAGCGCAGGACGGGAGGACTATGGCTACACCTTC. It yields the protein CASSAGREDYGYTF. The chain has TRBV9 and TRBJ1-2; D gene ambiguous. The CDR3 extends over 14 amino acids. Germline lookup yields CDR1 SGDLS and CDR2 YYNGEE. V lost 3 bases and J lost 3, with 12 bases in between.